This TCR beta chain was identified in a study of vaccination and CD4 T cells after COVID-19. The assay that was used to sequence DNA from cultured CD4+ T cells was the Oncomine TCR Beta short-read assay. In this case, cultured CD4+ T cells provided the extracted genomic DNA. TCRdb reprocessed the PCR reads with MiXCR, giving one entry per CDR3 protein. The table has roughly 16,000 distinct CDR3 sequences, about 52% seen once. Germline loops: CDR1 MNHEY, CDR2 SVGEGT. The CDR3 is made up of 17 amino acids. The V segment lost 2 bases and the J segment 1 base; nucleotides outside the gene matches: 9. The treatment was: approximately 10-day PBMC culture with coronavirus spike peptide pools or control peptides (ViraFEST assay). ViraFEST expanded antigen-specific T cells with peptide pools, then sequenced TCRs. After culture for about ten days, isolation of CD4+ T cells was performed by negative selection.

As concerns this clonotype: Its antigen is as yet unknown.

The material was CD4+ T cells from blood, cultured in vitro, obtained before SARS-CoV-2 vaccination. The chain has TRBV6-2 or TRBV6-3 and TRBJ1-1; 8 bases agree with TRBD1. This receptor was obtained from a human donor who had recovered from COVID-19. CDR3 amino acids: CASSYQGRGRRNTEAFF. CDR3 nucleotide sequence: TGTGCCAGCAGTTACCAGGGCAGGGGGCGGAGGAACACTGAAGCTTTCTTT.